Listed below are T cell receptor beta chains from one sample, sequenced in a study of T cells in Graves' hyperthyroidism and ophthalmopathy. TCRdb reprocessed the multiplex PCR reads with MiXCR, giving one entry per CDR3 protein. The sample lists fewer than 600,000 distinct CDR3 sequences; around 13% were seen once. The sequenced sample consisted of blood. These TCRs come from a woman aged 40 to 50 with Graves' hyperthyroidism. Both conserved end residues are part of each CDR3. A D gene is named only where the DNA matches it firmly. Clone size is given for some rows only: seen once, a few or many times, or a class if the clone is expanded.

clone size: many; J gene: TRBJ1-4; V gene: TRBV11-3; D gene: TRBD1; CDR3 protein: CASSISGTGREKLFF; CDR3 DNA: TGTGCCAGCAGCATTTCCGGGACAGGGCGTGAAAAACTGTTTTTT
clone size: few; J gene: TRBJ1-3; V gene: TRBV5-6; D gene: NA; CDR3 protein: CANSQGQGRGNTIYF; CDR3 DNA: TGTGCCAACAGCCAAGGCCAGGGGCGGGGAAACACCATATATTTT
clone size: many; J gene: TRBJ2-1; V gene: TRBV5-1; D gene: TRBD2; CDR3 protein: CASSLSSGSTNEQFF; CDR3 DNA: TGCGCCAGCAGCTTGTCCAGCGGGAGTACCAATGAGCAGTTCTTC
clone size: many; J gene: TRBJ2-1; V gene: TRBV2; D gene: TRBD2; CDR3 protein: CAREEGHNEQFF; CDR3 DNA: TGTGCGCGGGAGGAGGGGCACAATGAGCAGTTCTTC
clone size: few; J gene: TRBJ2-2; V gene: TRBV6-1; D gene: NA; CDR3 protein: CARGGGSTGELFF; CDR3 DNA: TGTGCCAGGGGAGGGGGGTCCACCGGGGAGCTGTTTTTT
clone size: many; J gene: TRBJ2-1; V gene: TRBV11-2; D gene: NA; CDR3 protein: CASTSRASKTYNEQFF; CDR3 DNA: TGTGCCAGCACCTCCCGGGCTAGTAAAACCTACAATGAGCAGTTCTTC
clone size: many; J gene: TRBJ2-1; V gene: TRBV12-3/TRBV12-4; D gene: TRBD2; CDR3 protein: CASSGLGGTSYNEQFF; CDR3 DNA: TGTGCCAGCAGTGGCTTGGGGGGGACGTCCTACAATGAGCAGTTCTTC
clone size: many; J gene: TRBJ1-4; V gene: TRBV11-3; D gene: NA; CDR3 protein: CASRPRGGEKLFF; CDR3 DNA: TGTGCCAGCAGACCCCGGGGAGGCGAAAAACTGTTTTTT
clone size: many; J gene: TRBJ2-7; V gene: TRBV29-1; D gene: NA; CDR3 protein: CSVREAEQYF; CDR3 DNA: TGCAGCGTCAGGGAGGCCGAGCAGTACTTC
clone size: many; J gene: TRBJ2-3; V gene: TRBV7-8; D gene: TRBD2; CDR3 protein: CASSVPGLAGGEDTQYF; CDR3 DNA: TGTGCCAGCAGCGTACCGGGACTAGCGGGAGGAGAAGATACGCAGTATTTT
clone size: NA; J gene: TRBJ2-7; V gene: TRBV4-2; D gene: NA; CDR3 protein: CASSQDHRDTYEQYF; CDR3 DNA: TGTGCCAGCAGCCAAGATCACAGGGATACCTACGAGCAGTACTTC
clone size: NA; J gene: TRBJ2-1; V gene: TRBV14; D gene: NA; CDR3 protein: CASSQDFTEGSYNEQFF; CDR3 DNA: TGTGCCAGCAGCCAAGATTTTACAGAAGGATCATACAATGAGCAGTTCTTC
clone size: many; J gene: TRBJ2-5; V gene: TRBV3-1; D gene: NA; CDR3 protein: CASSQGTAETQYF; CDR3 DNA: TGTGCCAGCAGCCAAGGGACTGCAGAGACCCAGTACTTC
clone size: many; J gene: TRBJ2-7; V gene: TRBV3-1; D gene: NA; CDR3 protein: CASSQGTTAYEQYF; CDR3 DNA: TGTGCCAGCAGCCAAGGGACTACGGCCTACGAGCAGTACTTC
clone size: many; J gene: TRBJ1-5; V gene: TRBV6-1; D gene: TRBD1; CDR3 protein: CASRMGQGSSNQPQHF; CDR3 DNA: TGTGCCAGCAGGATGGGACAGGGGTCGAGCAATCAGCCCCAGCATTTT
clone size: NA; J gene: TRBJ1-5; V gene: TRBV28; D gene: NA; CDR3 protein: CASSFPGSTQPQHF; CDR3 DNA: TGTGCCAGCAGTTTCCCGGGATCGACTCAGCCCCAGCATTTT
clone size: many; J gene: TRBJ1-1; V gene: TRBV11-3; D gene: NA; CDR3 protein: CASRPTPSNNMNTEAFF; CDR3 DNA: TGTGCCAGCAGGCCTACCCCCAGCAACAACATGAACACTGAAGCTTTCTTT
clone size: few; J gene: TRBJ2-5; V gene: TRBV6-2/TRBV6-3; D gene: NA; CDR3 protein: CASTQIGASPYF; CDR3 DNA: TGTGCCAGCACCCAAATCGGCGCTAGCCCGTACTTC
clone size: few; J gene: TRBJ1-5; V gene: TRBV29-1; D gene: TRBD1; CDR3 protein: CSVLGTGNDQPQHF; CDR3 DNA: TGCAGCGTTTTGGGGACAGGGAATGATCAGCCCCAGCATTTT
clone size: many; J gene: TRBJ1-3; V gene: TRBV11-2; D gene: NA; CDR3 protein: CASSLLNTRDFGNTIYF; CDR3 DNA: TGTGCCAGCAGCCTACTCAACACTCGGGACTTTGGAAACACCATATATTTT
clone size: medium-sized; J gene: TRBJ2-7; V gene: TRBV28; D gene: NA; CDR3 protein: CASNHRRDGYEQYF; CDR3 DNA: TGTGCCAGCAACCACAGAAGGGACGGATACGAGCAGTACTTC
clone size: many; J gene: TRBJ1-2; V gene: TRBV2; D gene: NA; CDR3 protein: CASSRGTAGLYGYTF; CDR3 DNA: TGTGCCAGCAGCAGAGGGACGGCCGGACTCTATGGCTACACCTTC
clone size: few; J gene: TRBJ2-2; V gene: TRBV27; D gene: NA; CDR3 protein: CASSLEGFGELFF; CDR3 DNA: TGTGCCAGCAGTTTAGAAGGATTCGGGGAGCTGTTTTTT
clone size: many; J gene: TRBJ2-1; V gene: TRBV2; D gene: NA; CDR3 protein: CASKETSFDEQFF; CDR3 DNA: TGTGCCAGCAAAGAGACTAGTTTTGATGAGCAGTTCTTC
clone size: NA; J gene: TRBJ2-7; V gene: TRBV3-1; D gene: NA; CDR3 protein: CVSSQRGSTSYEQYF; CDR3 DNA: TGTGTCAGCAGCCAAAGGGGCTCTACCTCCTACGAGCAGTACTTC
clone size: many; J gene: TRBJ1-3; V gene: TRBV2; D gene: NA; CDR3 protein: CASSGQGDGNTIYF; CDR3 DNA: TGTGCCAGCAGTGGTCAGGGCGATGGAAACACCATATATTTT
clone size: many; J gene: TRBJ2-5; V gene: TRBV28; D gene: TRBD1; CDR3 protein: CASSLIRDSQETQYF; CDR3 DNA: TGTGCCAGCAGTTTGATCCGGGACAGCCAAGAGACCCAGTACTTC
clone size: many; J gene: TRBJ1-1; V gene: TRBV2; D gene: TRBD1; CDR3 protein: CASIRQGGTEAFF; CDR3 DNA: TGTGCCAGCATTCGACAGGGAGGGACTGAAGCTTTCTTT
clone size: NA; J gene: TRBJ2-3; V gene: TRBV9; D gene: TRBD1; CDR3 protein: CASSVGTGGWADTQYF; CDR3 DNA: TGTGCCAGCAGCGTAGGGACAGGGGGCTGGGCAGATACGCAGTATTTT
clone size: many; J gene: TRBJ1-1; V gene: TRBV28; D gene: TRBD1; CDR3 protein: CASSRGDRANPEAFF; CDR3 DNA: TGTGCCAGCAGTAGGGGTGACAGGGCCAATCCTGAAGCTTTCTTT
clone size: many; J gene: TRBJ1-3; V gene: TRBV12-3/TRBV12-4; D gene: NA; CDR3 protein: CASSRGQTSGNTIYF; CDR3 DNA: TGTGCCAGCAGCAGGGGACAAACCTCTGGAAACACCATATATTTT
clone size: many; J gene: TRBJ2-3; V gene: TRBV20-1; D gene: TRBD2; CDR3 protein: CSAYPVGREGTDTQYF; CDR3 DNA: TGCAGTGCTTATCCCGTGGGGCGGGAGGGCACAGATACGCAGTATTTT
clone size: few; J gene: TRBJ2-1; V gene: TRBV10-1; D gene: NA; CDR3 protein: CASGGTADGEQFF; CDR3 DNA: TGCGCCAGCGGGGGGACGGCTGATGGTGAGCAGTTCTTC
clone size: many; J gene: TRBJ1-6; V gene: TRBV27; D gene: TRBD1; CDR3 protein: CASSFGATGPEPLHF; CDR3 DNA: TGTGCCAGCAGTTTCGGCGCGACAGGGCCGGAACCCCTCCACTTT
clone size: NA; J gene: TRBJ2-1; V gene: TRBV15; D gene: TRBD2; CDR3 protein: CATSRGAGGASDEQFF; CDR3 DNA: TGTGCCACCAGCAGAGGGGCGGGAGGGGCTTCTGATGAGCAGTTCTTC
clone size: few; J gene: TRBJ2-3; V gene: TRBV10-1; D gene: TRBD2; CDR3 protein: CASSEGRTSGIQLTDTQYF; CDR3 DNA: TGCGCCAGCAGTGAGGGAAGGACTAGCGGGATTCAACTCACAGATACGCAGTATTTT
clone size: many; J gene: TRBJ2-1; V gene: TRBV5-1; D gene: TRBD2; CDR3 protein: CASSLPSGSGHNEQFF; CDR3 DNA: TGCGCCAGCAGCTTGCCGAGCGGGAGCGGCCACAATGAGCAGTTCTTC
clone size: many; J gene: TRBJ2-1; V gene: TRBV5-1; D gene: NA; CDR3 protein: CASSLERQVNEQFF; CDR3 DNA: TGCGCCAGCAGCTTGGAGAGACAGGTGAATGAGCAGTTCTTC
clone size: many; J gene: TRBJ2-1; V gene: TRBV12-3/TRBV12-4; D gene: TRBD2; CDR3 protein: CASSSMGRGVSYNEQFF; CDR3 DNA: TGTGCCAGCAGTTCAATGGGGCGGGGGGTCTCCTACAATGAGCAGTTCTTC